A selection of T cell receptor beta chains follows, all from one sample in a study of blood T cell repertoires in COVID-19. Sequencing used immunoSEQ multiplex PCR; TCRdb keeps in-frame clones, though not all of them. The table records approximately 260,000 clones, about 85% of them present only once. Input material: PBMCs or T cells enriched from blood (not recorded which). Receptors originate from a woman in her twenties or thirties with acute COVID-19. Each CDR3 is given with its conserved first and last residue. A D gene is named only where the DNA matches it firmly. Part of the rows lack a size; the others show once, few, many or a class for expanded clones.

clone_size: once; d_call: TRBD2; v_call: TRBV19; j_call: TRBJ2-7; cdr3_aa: CASSIRAAGLARTSLEQYF; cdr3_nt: TGTGCCAGTAGTATTAGGGCCGCAGGACTAGCGAGGACCTCCTTAGAGCAGTACTTC
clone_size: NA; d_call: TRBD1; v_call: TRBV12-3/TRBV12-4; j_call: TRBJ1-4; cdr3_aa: CASSLDRVEKLFF; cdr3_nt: TGTGCCAGCAGTTTGGACAGGGTTGAAAAACTGTTTTTT
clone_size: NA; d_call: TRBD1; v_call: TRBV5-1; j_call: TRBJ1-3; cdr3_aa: CASSLGLGQSSGNTIYF; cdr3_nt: TGCGCCAGCAGCTTGGGTCTGGGACAGAGCTCTGGAAACACCATATATTTT
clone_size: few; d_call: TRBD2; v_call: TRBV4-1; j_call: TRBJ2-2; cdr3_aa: CASSQGLAANTGELFF; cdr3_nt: TGCGCCAGCAGCCAAGGACTAGCGGCTAACACCGGGGAGCTGTTTTTT
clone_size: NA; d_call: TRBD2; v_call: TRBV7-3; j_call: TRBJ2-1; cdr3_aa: CASSPHSGGFYNEQFF; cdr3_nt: TGTGCCAGCAGCCCGCATAGCGGGGGGTTTTACAATGAGCAGTTCTTC
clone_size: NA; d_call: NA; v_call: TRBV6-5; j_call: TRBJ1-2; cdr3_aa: CASRSQGIAGGYTF; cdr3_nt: TGTGCCAGCAGATCCCAGGGAATAGCGGGTGGCTACACCTTC
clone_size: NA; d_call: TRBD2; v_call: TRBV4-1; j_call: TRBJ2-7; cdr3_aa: CASSQVHKGLAGFYEQYF; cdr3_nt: TGCGCCAGCAGCCAAGTTCATAAAGGACTAGCGGGATTTTACGAGCAGTACTTC
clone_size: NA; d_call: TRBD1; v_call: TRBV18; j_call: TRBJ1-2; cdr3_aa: CASSMDRRGELANYGYTF; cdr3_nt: TGTGCCAGCTCAATGGACAGGCGAGGGGAATTAGCTAACTATGGCTACACCTTC
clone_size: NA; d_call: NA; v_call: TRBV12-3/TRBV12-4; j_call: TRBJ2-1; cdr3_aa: CASTVRRWNEQFF; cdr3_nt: TGTGCCAGCACCGTGCGTCGGTGGAATGAGCAGTTCTTC
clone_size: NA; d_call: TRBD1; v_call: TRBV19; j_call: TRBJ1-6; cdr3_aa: CASSTGGIFNSPLHF; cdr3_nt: TGTGCCAGTAGTACAGGGGGAATTTTTAATTCACCCCTCCACTTT
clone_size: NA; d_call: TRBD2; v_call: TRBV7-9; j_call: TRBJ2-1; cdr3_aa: CASSAGLAGSNEQFF; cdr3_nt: TGTGCCAGCAGCGCGGGACTAGCGGGGTCTAATGAGCAGTTCTTC
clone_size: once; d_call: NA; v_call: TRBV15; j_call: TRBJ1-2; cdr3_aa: CATAASPPDYYGYTF; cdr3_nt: TGTGCCACCGCCGCATCCCCCCCAGACTACTATGGCTACACCTTC
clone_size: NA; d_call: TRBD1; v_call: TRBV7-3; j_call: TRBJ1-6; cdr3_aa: CASSPRMGTGISPLHF; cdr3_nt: TGTGCCAGCAGCCCGAGGATGGGGACAGGAATCTCACCCCTCCACTTT
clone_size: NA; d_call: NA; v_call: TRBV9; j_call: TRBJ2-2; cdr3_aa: CASSVGAAQNTGELFF; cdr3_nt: TGTGCCAGCAGCGTTGGGGCAGCCCAGAACACCGGGGAGCTGTTTTTT
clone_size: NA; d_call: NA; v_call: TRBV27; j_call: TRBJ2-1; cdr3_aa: CASSLPGQYNEQFF; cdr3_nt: TGTGCCAGCAGTTTACCCGGACAGTACAATGAGCAGTTCTTC
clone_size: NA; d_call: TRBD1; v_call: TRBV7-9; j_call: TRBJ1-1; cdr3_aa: CASSPTGGISNTEAFF; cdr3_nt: TGTGCCAGCAGCCCTACAGGGGGCATTTCGAACACTGAAGCTTTCTTT